The 32 T cell receptor beta chains reported below all come from one sample, sequenced in a study of T cell responses to AZD1222 COVID-19 vaccine. The assay was immunoSEQ multiplex PCR, and TCRdb's table has in-frame clones only and misses some. The repertoire has around 220,000 clones, roughly 94% of them found once; the top ten carry roughly 1.8%. The sample in question was peripheral blood, obtained 28 days after the second dose of the MenACWY control vaccine. Source of these receptors: an adult who received the MenACWY meningococcal vaccine as a control.

This sequence joins TRBV7-2 and TRBJ2-1; D is unresolved. The germline V gene encodes CDR1 SGHTA and CDR2 FQGNSA. Trimming stripped 0 bases from V and 7 bases from J, with 7 bases between. The CDR3 has 13 residues. CDR3 nucleotide sequence: TGTGCCAGCAGCTTAGCGTTGATAAATGAGCAGTTCTTC. It specifies CASSLALINEQFF.

The chain couples TRBV6-5 to TRBJ1-4, with D perhaps TRBD1 (5 bases). Trimming removed 2 bases at V and 8 bases at J, with 12 bases between. The CDR3 is made up of 14 amino acids. CDR1 and CDR2 (germline): MNHEY, SVGAGI. CDR3 DNA sequence: TGTGCCAGCAGTTACGGGGGGGTTAAAGAAAAACTGTTTTTT. Residues: CASSYGGVKEKLFF.

This clone has just one count. The V and J genes are TRBV4-3 and TRBJ2-1, with TRBD2 identical over 8 bases. The CDR3 runs to 17 residues. The V segment lost 0 bases and the J segment 7 bases; nucleotides outside the gene matches: 11. Germline-derived CDR1 and CDR2 are LGHNA and YSLEER. CDR3 loop: CASSQDQSAGGWNEQFF. The DNA of the CDR3 is TGCGCCAGCAGCCAAGATCAATCGGCGGGGGGTTGGAATGAGCAGTTCTTC.

This chain uses TRBV14 with TRBJ2-1; 8 nucleotides agree with TRBD1. V shed 5 bases and J 10 bases; nucleotides not matched to a gene: 16. Germline V gene data show CDR1 as SGHDN and CDR2 as FVKESK. This CDR3 has 16 residues. CDR3 in DNA: TGTGCCAGCAGCGTAGGGAGCGGACAGGGCTTGGGGGAGCAGTTCTTC. Translating it yields CASSVGSGQGLGEQFF.

This rearrangement joins TRBV7-6 to TRBJ2-5, with D unclear. CDR3 length equals 13 residues. Germline CDR1 SGHVS, CDR2 FNYEAQ. V lost 1 base and J lost 5, with 8 bases in between. CDR3 bases: TGTGCCAGCAGCTTAGGGGTCGCGGAGACCCAGTACTTC. Translated: CASSLGVAETQYF.

Here the CDR3 reads CASSIGNREGTKQYF. The DNA for the CDR3 is TGTGCCAGTAGTATTGGTAACAGGGAAGGGACGAAGCAGTACTTC. V usage is TRBV19 and J usage is TRBJ2-7; the D gene is possibly TRBD1 (6 bases). CDR3 length: 15 amino acids. The V end was cut by 3 bases, the J end by 8 bases, with 20 bases between. The germline V gene has CDR1 LNHDA and CDR2 SQIVND (reference sequence).

This sequence joins TRBV7-8 and TRBJ2-6; tentative D call: TRBD2 (6 bases). V dropped 3 bases and J dropped 0 bases, with 15 bases sitting between them. CDR1 and CDR2 (germline): SGHVS, FQNEAQ. This CDR3 comprises 18 residues. The DNA for the CDR3 is TGTGCCAGCAGCTTTACCCCGGGACTGATCTCTGGGGCCAACGTCCTGACTTTC. Protein sequence: CASSFTPGLISGANVLTF.

The chain joins TRBV3-1 (or the pseudogene TRBV3-2) to TRBJ2-7, with 8 bases that match TRBD1. V trimming: 4 bases; J trimming: 4 bases; junction bases outside the gene matches: 3. The CDR3 loop spans 13 amino acids. CDR1 LGHDT and CDR2 YNNKEL come from the germline V gene (reference sequence). CDR3 in amino acids: CASSPGQGYEQYF. The CDR3 region has the DNA TGTGCCAGCAGCCCCGGACAGGGTTACGAGCAGTACTTC.

The chain is built from TRBV2 and TRBJ1-2; D is ambiguous. The ends were cut back, 7 bases at V and 4 bases at J, with 10 bases in the middle. The germline CDR1 and CDR2 sequences are SNHLY and FYNNEI. This CDR3 is 12 amino acids long. The DNA of the CDR3 is TGTGCCAGCATAGGTGCCCCCTATGGCTACACCTTC. This sequence encodes CASIGAPYGYTF.

The rearrangement uses TRBV2 and TRBJ1-2; D not certain. The CDR3 has 13 residues. Trimming removed 9 bases from V and 5 bases from J, with 16 bases in between. CDR1 SNHLY and CDR2 FYNNEI come from the germline V gene. In DNA form, the CDR3 reads TGTGCCAGGCTACGGGTTTCCCTATATGGCTACACCTTC. The encoded protein is CARLRVSLYGYTF.

Remarks on this clone: One end of the junction is discordant with germline, which a read error may explain. The chain employs TRBV7-9 and TRBJ1-2; D may be TRBD1 (5 bases). CDR3 length equals 8 residues. The germline CDR1 and CDR2 sequences are SEHNR and FQNEAQ (reference sequence). This chain's CDR3 is CASSSDSF. The DNA for the CDR3 is TGTGCCAGCAGCTCCGACAGCTTC.

This clone was found once. The gene calls are TRBV7-6 and TRBJ1-3; D is unresolved. The V and J ends lost 0 bases and 3 bases respectively, with 12 bases between them. CDR1 and CDR2 (germline): SGHVS, FNYEAQ. CDR3 size: 16 residues. The CDR3 region has the DNA TGTGCCAGCAGCTTAGCCCAGGCGCGCAATGGAAACACCATATATTTT. Translated: CASSLAQARNGNTIYF.

The genes are TRBV6-1 and TRBJ2-7, with D hard to call. The CDR3 has 15 amino acids. The V gene's germline CDR1 is MNHNS and CDR2 SASEGT. V was cut by 1 base and J by 2 bases, with 12 bases left in between. CDR3 sequence (DNA): TGTGCCAGCAGTGAAGAGGAGTCTCCAGCCTACGAGCAGTACTTC. Translated: CASSEEESPAYEQYF.

The rearrangement joins TRBV5-1 to TRBJ1-3, with 8 bases matching TRBD1. This CDR3 is built from 16 residues. The V gene's germline CDR1 is SGHRS and CDR2 YFSETQ. V dropped 4 bases and J dropped 2; count of bases not matched to a gene: 8. CDR3 region: CASSPDPTGAGNTIYF. The CDR3 DNA follows: TGCGCCAGCAGCCCGGACCCGACAGGGGCTGGAAACACCATATATTTT.

The chain links TRBV29-1 to TRBJ2-7; possibly TRBD1 or TRBD2 for D (5 bases each). The CDR3 contains 13 residues. V was clipped by 4 bases and J by 3 bases, with 13 bases between them. Germline values: CDR1 SQVTM, CDR2 ANQGSEA. Here the CDR3 DNA reads TGCAGCGTTGCTGTAGGGACCTTCTACGAGCAGTACTTC. Amino acid sequence: CSVAVGTFYEQYF.

The chain employs TRBV29-1 and TRBJ2-1, with D unresolved. Per the germline V gene, CDR1 is SQVTM and CDR2 is ANQGSEA. Deletions cut 4 bases from V and 0 bases from J, with 7 bases between. The CDR3 covers 13 residues. The CDR3 spells CSVAFVSYNEQFF. The CDR3 DNA is TGCAGCGTTGCTTTCGTCTCCTACAATGAGCAGTTCTTC.

The J gene is TRBJ2-3, the V gene TRBV27; tentatively, D is TRBD1 or TRBD2 (5 bases each). The V end lost 1 base, the J end lost 1 base, and 9 bases lay between the germline ends. The CDR3 is made up of 15 amino acids. The germline gives CDR1 MNHEY, CDR2 SMNVEV (reference sequence). The CDR3 sequence is CASSLWGMGTDTQYF. The DNA for the CDR3 is TGTGCCAGCAGTTTATGGGGGATGGGCACAGATACGCAGTATTTT.

CDR3 in DNA: TGTGCCAGCAGTTCCTTAGGAGGAGGCAATGAGCAGTTCTTC. Protein sequence: CASSSLGGGNEQFF. This sequence joins TRBV28 and TRBJ2-1; a weak D match, TRBD2 (5 bases). Trimming removed 4 bases from V and 6 bases from J, with 13 bases in between. CDR1 is MDHEN and CDR2 is SYDVKM in the germline V gene. CDR3 length: 14 amino acids.

CDR3 region: CASSPWEGASGELFF. The CDR3 DNA is TGTGCCAGCAGTCCCTGGGAGGGGGCCTCCGGGGAGCTGTTTTTT. The V call is TRBV6-5, the J call TRBJ2-2; TRBD1 or TRBD2 may be the D gene (7 bases each). Germline assignment: CDR1 MNHEY and CDR2 SVGAGI. This CDR3 region has 15 residues. V dropped 5 bases and J dropped 6 bases, with 16 bases sitting between them.

J is TRBJ1-2 and V is TRBV9, with D possibly TRBD1 on 6 matching bases. V was cut by 0 bases and J by 12 bases, with 12 bases left in between. Germline loops: CDR1 SGDLS, CDR2 YYNGEE. This CDR3 has 12 residues. The CDR3 sequence is CASSVGGGPHTF. The CDR3 DNA follows: TGTGCCAGCAGCGTAGGTGGGGGGCCGCACACCTTC.

V and J are TRBV10-3 and TRBJ1-4, with 9 positions matching TRBD1. With 10 bases clipped from V and 0 bases from J, the junction kept 6 bases outside the gene matches. The length of the CDR3 is 15 residues. Germline V gives CDR1 ENHRY, CDR2 SYGVKD. CDR3 nucleotides: TGTGCCACCGCGGACAGGGGCGCAACTAATGAAAAACTGTTTTTT. It encodes CATADRGATNEKLFF.

The chain uses TRBV2 and TRBJ2-7; 8 bases are a match to TRBD2. This CDR3 comprises 15 residues. The germline CDR1 and CDR2 sequences are SNHLY and FYNNEI. Germline trimming cut 8 bases from V and 1 base from J; bases unmatched to any gene: 10. CDR3 protein: CASRAASGSSYEQYF. CDR3 in DNA: TGTGCCAGCCGGGCCGCTAGCGGGTCGTCCTACGAGCAGTACTTC. Full variable domain (missing parts from reference TRBV2 and TRBJ2-7): EPEVTQTPSHQVTQMGQEVILRCVPISNHLYFYWYRQILGQKVEFLVSFYNNEISEKSEIFDDQFSVERPDGSNFTLKIRSTKLEDSAMYFCASRAASGSSYEQYFGPGTRLTVT.

The V and J genes are TRBV9 and TRBJ1-6; TRBD1 aligns across 9 bases. This CDR3 region has 16 residues. V dropped 0 bases and J dropped 8; count of bases not matched to a gene: 6. The germline V gene encodes CDR1 SGDLS and CDR2 YYNGEE. CDR3 bases: TGTGCCAGCAGCGTAGCTGGGACAGGGAGTCATTCACCCCTCCACTTT. As protein: CASSVAGTGSHSPLHF.

This clone was counted once. The genes are TRBV6-2 or TRBV6-3 and TRBJ2-7; D is uncertain. V lost 5 bases and J lost 1, with 3 bases in between. The CDR3 is made up of 11 amino acids. The V gene's germline CDR1 is MNHEY and CDR2 SVGEGT. DNA of the CDR3: TGTGCCAGCAGTGATTCCTACGAGCAGTACTTC. As protein: CASSDSYEQYF.

This clone was detected only once. The chain combines TRBV27 with TRBJ2-4; D perhaps matches TRBD2 (7 bases). CDR3 size: 11 residues. The germline V and J ends were trimmed by 5 bases and 15 bases, with 14 bases remaining between them. The germline V gene encodes CDR1 MNHEY and CDR2 SMNVEV (reference sequence). As DNA, the CDR3 is TGTGCCAGCAGTGTGTTGCGGGGGCGGTACTTC. This sequence encodes CASSVLRGRYF.

The chain recombines TRBV6-5 with TRBJ2-7; weak D call: TRBD2 (5 bases). Trimming took 4 bases from V and 1 from J, leaving 11 bases between them. CDR1 and CDR2 from the germline V gene are MNHEY and SVGAGI. The CDR3 contains 14 residues. CDR3 protein: CASSSQRESYEQYF. DNA for the CDR3: TGTGCCAGCAGTTCCCAGAGGGAATCCTACGAGCAGTACTTC.

The chain recombines TRBV28 with TRBJ1-2; TRBD1 might be the D (6 bases). The CDR3 runs to 13 residues. V shed 4 bases and J shed 8 bases, with 14 bases lying between them. CDR1 MDHEN and CDR2 SYDVKM come from the germline V gene. The CDR3: CASSSPGGGGYTF. CDR3 bases: TGTGCCAGCAGTTCCCCCGGGGGCGGCGGCTACACCTTC.

The V gene is TRBV9, the J gene TRBJ1-1; the D gene is possibly TRBD1 (5 bases). Trimming pared 2 bases from V and 0 bases from J, leaving 8 bases between. This CDR3 has 14 residues. Germline V gene sequence: CDR1 SGDLS, CDR2 YYNGEE. CDR3 nucleotides: TGTGCCAGCAGCGTGACAGAAATGAACACTGAAGCTTTCTTT. Translation gives CASSVTEMNTEAFF.

V gene TRBV5-1 combines with J gene TRBJ1-1; tentative D call: TRBD1 (5 bases). Trimming left V 4 bases short and J 1 base short, with 8 bases between. This CDR3 has 13 residues. Germline-derived CDR1 and CDR2 are SGHRS and YFSETQ. CDR3 coding DNA: TGCGCCAGCAGCCTGGACACGAACACTGAAGCTTTCTTT. This encodes CASSLDTNTEAFF.

The rearrangement uses TRBV30 and TRBJ2-4; D is ambiguous. Trimming shortened V by 5 bases and J by 7 bases, and 9 bases separated the two germline ends. This CDR3 is built from 11 residues. Germline-derived CDR1 and CDR2 are GTSNPN and SVGIG (reference sequence). The CDR3 here is CAWGSENIQYF. CDR3 coding DNA: TGTGCCTGGGGGTCGGAGAACATTCAGTACTTC.

The table lists this clone with a few counts. The chain combines TRBV5-8 with TRBJ2-5, with 8 bases that match TRBD1. V was clipped by 2 bases and J by 1 base; unmatched bases: 7. Germline CDR1 and CDR2: SGHTS and YDEGEE. The length of the CDR3 is 16 residues. The CDR3 here is CASSLPGQVGQETQYF. The CDR3, as DNA: TGTGCCAGCAGCTTACCGGGACAGGTCGGCCAAGAGACCCAGTACTTC.

The chain has TRBV28 and TRBJ1-1; D remains unclear. The CDR3 contains 12 residues. Germline-derived CDR1 and CDR2 are MDHEN and SYDVKM. The V end lost 8 bases, the J end lost 3 bases, and 10 bases lay between the germline ends. The CDR3 loop reads CASGGLDTEAFF. CDR3 DNA sequence: TGTGCCAGCGGAGGGCTGGACACTGAAGCTTTCTTT. Based on the CDR3 plus reference TRBV28 and TRBJ1-1, the full variable domain is DVKVTQSSRYLVKRTGEKVFLECVQDMDHENMFWYRQDPGLGLRLIYFSYDVKMKEKGDIPEGYSVSREKKERFSLILESASTNQTSMYLCASGGLDTEAFFGQGTRLTVV.